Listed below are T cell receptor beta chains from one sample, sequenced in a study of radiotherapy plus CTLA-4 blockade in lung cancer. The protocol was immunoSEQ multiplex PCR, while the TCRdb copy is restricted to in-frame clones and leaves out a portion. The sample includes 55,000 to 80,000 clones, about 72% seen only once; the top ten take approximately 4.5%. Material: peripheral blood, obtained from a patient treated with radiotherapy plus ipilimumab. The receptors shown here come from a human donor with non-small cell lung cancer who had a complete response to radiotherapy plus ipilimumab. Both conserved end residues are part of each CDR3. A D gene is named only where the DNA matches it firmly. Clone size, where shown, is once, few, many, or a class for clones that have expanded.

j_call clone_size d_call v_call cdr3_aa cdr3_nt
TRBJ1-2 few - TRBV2 CASSTINYGYTF TGTGCCAGCAGTACAATTAACTATGGCTACACCTTC
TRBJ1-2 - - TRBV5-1 CASSLAEGEVSFHRYTF TGCGCCAGCAGCTTAGCGGAGGGGGAGGTCAGTTTCCATCGCTACACCTTC
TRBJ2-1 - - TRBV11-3 CASSFPGLFNEQFF TGTGCCAGCAGCTTCCCGGGACTGTTTAATGAGCAGTTCTTC
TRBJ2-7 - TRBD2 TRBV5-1 CASSLGSGGPYEQYF TGCGCCAGCAGCTTGGGTAGCGGGGGACCTTACGAGCAGTACTTC
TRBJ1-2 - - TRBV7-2 CASSWRWDTVGYTF TGTGCCAGCAGCTGGAGATGGGATACGGTTGGCTACACCTTC
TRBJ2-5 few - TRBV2 CASQGTYLTETQYF TGTGCCAGCCAAGGAACATACCTCACCGAGACCCAGTACTTC
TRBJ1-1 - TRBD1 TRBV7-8 CASSFGQGYTEAFF TGTGCCAGCAGCTTCGGACAGGGGTACACTGAAGCTTTCTTT
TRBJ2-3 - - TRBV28 CASTAVADTQYF TGTGCCAGCACCGCCGTGGCAGATACGCAGTATTTT
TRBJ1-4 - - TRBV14 CASSRANLYNEKLFF TGTGCCAGCAGCCGGGCCAATTTATATAATGAAAAACTGTTTTTT
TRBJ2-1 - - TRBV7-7 CASSRNRADNEQFF TGTGCTAGCAGCCGGAACCGGGCCGACAATGAGCAGTTCTTC
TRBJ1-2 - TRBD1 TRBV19 CASSPDRGDFGYGYTF TGTGCCAGTAGTCCGGACAGGGGGGACTTCGGCTATGGCTACACCTTC
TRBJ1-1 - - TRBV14 CASSSRGVTEAFF TGTGCCAGCAGCTCCAGAGGCGTCACTGAAGCTTTCTTT
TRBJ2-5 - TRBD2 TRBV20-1 CSARTSGRPNF TGCAGTGCTCGGACTAGCGGGAGGCCAAACTTC
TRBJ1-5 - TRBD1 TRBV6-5 CASKSGTGSYQPQHF TGTGCCAGCAAATCCGGGACAGGTTCTTATCAGCCCCAGCATTTT
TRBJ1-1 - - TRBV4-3 CASSRTVNTEAFF TGCGCCAGCAGCCGGACAGTGAACACTGAAGCTTTCTTT
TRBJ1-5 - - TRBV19 CASRRWQGNQPQHF TGTGCCAGTAGAAGGTGGCAGGGCAATCAGCCCCAGCATTTT
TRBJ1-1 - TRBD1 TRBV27 CASSRLGTALNTEAFF TGTGCCAGCAGCCGTTTGGGGACAGCCCTGAACACTGAAGCTTTCTTT
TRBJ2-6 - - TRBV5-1 CASSLSPSSGANVLTF TGCGCCAGCAGCTTGTCCCCGAGCTCTGGGGCCAACGTCCTGACTTTC
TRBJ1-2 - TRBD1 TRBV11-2 CASSLVGQEGYTF TGTGCCAGCAGCTTAGTGGGACAGGAGGGCTACACCTTC
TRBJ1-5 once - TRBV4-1 CASSQDQRGVQPQHF TGCGCCAGCAGCCAAGATCAGAGGGGGGTTCAGCCCCAGCATTTT
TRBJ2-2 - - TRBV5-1 CASSAKGSTHTGELFF TGCGCCAGCAGCGCAAAGGGGTCGACACACACCGGGGAGCTGTTTTTT
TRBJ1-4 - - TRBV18 CASSPQRGVEKLFF TGTGCCAGCTCACCACAAAGGGGCGTTGAAAAACTGTTTTTT
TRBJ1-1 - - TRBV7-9 CASSLAFTALNTEAFF TGTGCCAGCAGCTTAGCGTTCACAGCCTTGAACACTGAAGCTTTCTTT
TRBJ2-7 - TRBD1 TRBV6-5 CASSYLGTGTPYEQYF TGTGCCAGCAGTTACTTAGGGACAGGGACCCCCTACGAGCAGTACTTC
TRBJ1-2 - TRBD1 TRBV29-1 CSVTGGVLHYGYTF TGCAGCGTGACAGGGGGCGTCCTGCACTATGGCTACACCTTC
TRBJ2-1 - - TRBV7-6 CASSPRGLGEILDNEQFF TGTGCCAGCAGCCCTAGGGGCTTGGGGGAGATTTTGGACAATGAGCAGTTCTTC
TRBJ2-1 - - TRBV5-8 CASSFGSYNEQFF TGTGCCAGCAGCTTCGGGTCCTACAATGAGCAGTTCTTC
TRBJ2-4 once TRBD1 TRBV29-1 CSVPGPTGSLAKNIQYF TGCAGCGTGCCCGGCCCGACAGGGAGCTTAGCCAAAAACATTCAGTACTTC
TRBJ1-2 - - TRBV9 CASSDPAKVGGYTF TGTGCCAGCAGCGATCCAGCAAAAGTAGGTGGCTACACCTTC
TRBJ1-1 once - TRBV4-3 CASSQDSAMNTEAFF TGCGCCAGCAGCCAAGACTCAGCCATGAACACTGAAGCTTTCTTT
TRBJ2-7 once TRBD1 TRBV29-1 CSVDQRGTGSYEQYF TGCAGCGTTGACCAACGAGGGACAGGATCATACGAGCAGTACTTC
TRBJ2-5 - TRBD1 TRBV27 CASSSRDSQETQYF TGTGCCAGCAGTTCCCGGGACAGCCAAGAGACCCAGTACTTC
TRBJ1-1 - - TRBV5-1 CASSLATGLNTEAFF TGCGCCAGCAGCTTGGCTACAGGGTTGAACACTGAAGCTTTCTTT
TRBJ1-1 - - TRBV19 CASSISGSTEAFF TGTGCCAGTAGTATATCGGGGAGCACTGAAGCTTTCTTT
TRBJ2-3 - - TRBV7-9 CASSLGAVGGPDTQYF TGTGCCAGCAGCTTAGGAGCAGTCGGGGGCCCAGATACGCAGTATTTT
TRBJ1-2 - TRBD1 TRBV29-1 CSVETGTINYGYTF TGCAGCGTTGAGACAGGGACGATAAACTATGGCTACACCTTC
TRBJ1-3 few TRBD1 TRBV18 CASSLGQDSGNTIYF TGTGCCAGCTCTCTAGGACAGGACTCTGGAAACACCATATATTTT
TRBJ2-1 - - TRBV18 CASSRTDAYKQFF TGTGCCAGCTCTCGAACAGACGCCTATAAGCAGTTCTTC
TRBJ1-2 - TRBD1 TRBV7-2 CASSSGQRYYGYTF TGTGCCAGCAGCTCGGGACAGCGCTACTATGGCTACACCTTC
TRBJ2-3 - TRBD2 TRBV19 CASSIVGGGDTDTQYF TGTGCCAGTAGTATAGTTGGCGGGGGGGACACAGATACGCAGTATTTT
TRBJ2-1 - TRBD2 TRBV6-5 CASTLAGGSNNEQFF TGTGCCAGCACCTTAGCGGGAGGTTCCAACAATGAGCAGTTCTTC
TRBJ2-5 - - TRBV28 CASSLLAETQYF TGTGCCAGCAGTTTATTGGCGGAGACCCAGTACTTC
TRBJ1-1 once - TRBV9 CASSVGAYAEAFF TGTGCCAGCAGCGTAGGGGCCTACGCTGAAGCTTTCTTT
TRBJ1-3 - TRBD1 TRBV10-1 CASSRDRHPSGNTIYF TGCGCCAGCTCCCGGGACAGACACCCCTCTGGAAACACCATATATTTT
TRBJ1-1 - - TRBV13 CASSLTGNTEAFF TGTGCCAGCAGCTTAACAGGGAACACTGAAGCTTTCTTT